This is a list of T cell receptor beta chains from one sample in a study of shared clonotypes between healthy human individuals. Assay: immunoSEQ multiplex PCR; the TCRdb copy retains only in-frame clones and omits some. The sample records 450,000 to 650,000 clones, roughly 79% being singletons. Source material: PBMCs. These receptors all stem from a woman between 40 and 50 years old in good health. Some clones in this sample may be carry-over from other donors' samples. Each CDR3 is given with its conserved first and last residue. The D gene is left open where the match is weak. A clone size is listed for some rows: how often the clone was seen (once, few, many), or a class if it is expanded.

cdr3_length j_call clone_size d_call v_call cdr3_aa cdr3_nt
16 TRBJ2-3 NA TRBD2 TRBV29-1 CSVEDPWAGATDTQYF TGCAGCGTTGAAGATCCTTGGGCGGGAGCTACAGATACGCAGTATTTT
15 TRBJ2-7 NA NA TRBV28 CASSFDPDKPYEQYF TGTGCCAGCAGTTTCGATCCGGACAAACCCTACGAGCAGTACTTC
13 TRBJ1-1 NA NA TRBV28 CASSLFGGTEAFF TGTGCCAGCAGTTTATTTGGGGGGACTGAAGCTTTCTTT
15 TRBJ2-7 NA NA TRBV7-8 CASSLLRYSPHEQYF TGTGCCAGCAGTCTCCTCCGCTACTCACCCCACGAGCAGTACTTC
15 TRBJ2-3 NA TRBD2 TRBV19 CASNRGGSRTDTQYF TGTGCCAGTAACCGGGGGGGCAGTCGCACAGATACGCAGTATTTT
15 TRBJ2-7 few TRBD1 TRBV4-2 CASSLRQGTSYEQYF TGTGCCAGCAGCCTGAGACAGGGAACGAGCTACGAGCAGTACTTC
15 TRBJ2-5 NA TRBD2 TRBV28 CASAPTSGWQETQYF TGTGCCAGCGCCCCAACTAGCGGGTGGCAAGAGACCCAGTACTTC
16 TRBJ1-5 few TRBD1 TRBV27 CASSPLDRGSNQPQHF TGTGCCAGCAGTCCCCTCGACAGGGGCAGCAATCAGCCCCAGCATTTT
15 TRBJ2-5 NA TRBD1 TRBV7-9 CASSSLRDSKETQYF TGTGCCAGCAGCTCCCTCCGGGACAGTAAAGAGACCCAGTACTTC
14 TRBJ2-1 NA NA TRBV4-2 CASSYRDQYNEQFF TGTGCCAGCAGCTACCGGGACCAATACAATGAGCAGTTCTTC
11 TRBJ1-1 NA NA TRBV10-3 CAIRENTEAFF TGTGCCATCAGGGAAAACACTGAAGCTTTCTTT
14 TRBJ1-2 NA TRBD1 TRBV6-1 CASSESWTGYGYTF TGTGCCAGCAGTGAATCGTGGACAGGCTATGGCTACACCTTC
15 TRBJ2-1 NA NA TRBV5-1 CASSLAPRRDNEQFF TGCGCCAGCAGCTTGGCCCCCCGTCGTGACAATGAGCAGTTCTTC
14 TRBJ1-4 once NA TRBV9 CASSVEREGEKLFF TGTGCCAGCAGCGTAGAGAGGGAGGGGGAAAAACTGTTTTTT
14 TRBJ1-2 NA TRBD1 TRBV2 CASREGRQGYGYTF TGTGCCAGCAGGGAGGGGCGACAGGGGTACGGCTACACCTTC
10 TRBJ2-3 few NA TRBV30 CASRTDTQYF TGTGCCTCTCGCACAGATACGCAGTATTTT
16 TRBJ2-7 many NA TRBV4-3 CASSLPSPESSYEQYF TGCGCCAGCAGCCTTCCGAGTCCCGAAAGCTCCTACGAGCAGTACTTC
15 TRBJ1-1 once NA TRBV7-3 CASSLLRVRRTEAFF TGTGCCAGCAGCTTACTCAGGGTCCGGCGCACTGAAGCTTTCTTT
18 TRBJ1-3 NA TRBD1 TRBV4-2 CASSQDLGQGTSGNTIYF TGTGCCAGCAGCCAAGATCTGGGACAGGGGACCTCCGGAAACACCATATATTTT
17 TRBJ2-1 few TRBD2 TRBV7-6 CASSSGLAGGLYNEQFF TGTGCCAGCAGCTCGGGACTAGCGGGAGGCCTATACAATGAGCAGTTCTTC
16 TRBJ1-5 once NA TRBV11-2 CASSLDGQNSNQPQHF TGTGCCAGCAGCTTAGATGGCCAGAATAGCAATCAGCCCCAGCATTTT
16 TRBJ2-7 few TRBD2 TRBV27 CASRPTSGSGTYEQYF TGTGCCAGCAGACCCACTAGCGGGAGCGGGACCTACGAGCAGTACTTC
16 TRBJ2-1 NA TRBD2 TRBV7-3 CASSYFSGRGSNEQFF TGTGCCAGCAGCTACTTTAGCGGGAGGGGGTCAAATGAGCAGTTCTTC
14 TRBJ2-7 NA NA TRBV9 CASSVAGHNYEQYF TGTGCCAGCAGCGTAGCCGGACACAACTACGAGCAGTACTTC
15 TRBJ1-1 NA TRBD1 TRBV7-2 CASSVTGVEGTEAFF TGTGCCAGCAGCGTCACAGGGGTGGAGGGCACTGAAGCTTTCTTT
15 TRBJ2-7 NA NA TRBV27 CASSYAQGLVYEQYF TGTGCCAGCAGTTACGCACAGGGTTTGGTCTACGAGCAGTACTTC
14 TRBJ2-6 NA NA TRBV19 CASSMVSGANVLTF TGTGCCAGTAGTATGGTCTCTGGGGCCAACGTCCTGACTTTC
12 TRBJ1-2 NA TRBD1 TRBV2 CASSGQGGGYTF TGTGCCAGCTCCGGACAGGGAGGAGGCTACACCTTC
17 TRBJ2-7 NA TRBD1 TRBV27 CASSRTGVSPSSYEQYF TGTGCCAGCAGTAGGACAGGGGTTTCACCGAGCTCCTACGAGCAGTACTTC
13 TRBJ2-2 NA TRBD2 TRBV29-1 CSVVLAGLGELFF TGCAGCGTTGTTCTAGCGGGCCTCGGGGAGCTGTTTTTT
16 TRBJ2-1 NA TRBD2 TRBV27 CASSLSGTSGHNEQFF TGTGCCAGCAGTTTATCCGGGACTAGCGGACACAATGAGCAGTTCTTC
14 TRBJ1-5 NA NA TRBV6-1 CASSEEAGRQPQHF TGTGCCAGCAGTGAAGAAGCGGGGAGACAGCCCCAGCATTTT
15 TRBJ2-1 NA NA TRBV5-8 CASSNGHNSYNEQFF TGTGCCAGCAGCAACGGACACAACTCCTACAATGAGCAGTTCTTC
14 TRBJ1-4 NA TRBD1 TRBV29-1 CSAGQGGSYEKLFF TGCAGCGCCGGACAGGGTGGTAGCTATGAAAAACTGTTTTTT
15 TRBJ1-2 NA NA TRBV4-1 CASSQGSGRSYGYTF TGCGCCAGCAGCCAGGGATCGGGACGGAGCTATGGCTACACCTTC
11 TRBJ1-5 NA NA TRBV30 CAWGNSQPQHF TGTGCCTGGGGGAATAGCCAGCCCCAGCATTTT
14 TRBJ2-5 many NA TRBV9 CASSVAQRGETQYF TGTGCCAGCAGCGTAGCCCAGAGGGGAGAGACCCAGTACTTC
14 TRBJ2-7 NA TRBD1 TRBV29-1 CSVAGGLVGYEQYF TGCAGCGTTGCAGGGGGCCTCGTCGGCTACGAGCAGTACTTC
16 TRBJ1-1 NA NA TRBV19 CATRGSGRVGVAEAFF TGTGCCACTCGCGGCAGCGGCCGGGTAGGAGTGGCTGAAGCTTTCTTT
14 TRBJ2-1 NA NA TRBV7-9 CASSFPSPGAEQFF TGTGCCAGCAGCTTTCCCTCGCCGGGAGCGGAGCAGTTCTTC
15 TRBJ2-7 NA NA TRBV5-1 CASSPDPSSSYEQYF TGCGCCAGCAGCCCCGACCCCTCGAGCTCCTACGAGCAGTACTTC
14 TRBJ2-2 NA NA TRBV2 CASGRQEDTGELFF TGTGCCAGCGGAAGACAGGAAGACACCGGGGAGCTGTTTTTT
16 TRBJ2-7 NA TRBD1 TRBV4-3 CASSQEVGTGAYEQYF TGCGCCAGCAGCCAAGAAGTGGGGACAGGAGCCTACGAGCAGTACTTC
14 TRBJ2-3 few TRBD2 TRBV6-5 CASSSGRAVDTQYF TGTGCCAGCAGTTCCGGGAGGGCCGTAGATACGCAGTATTTT
14 TRBJ1-1 NA NA TRBV30 CAWGTGWGRTEAFF TGTGCCTGGGGAACAGGGTGGGGGCGGACTGAAGCTTTCTTT
15 TRBJ2-3 NA TRBD1 TRBV4-3 CASSRLGTVTDTQYF TGCGCCAGCAGCCGCCTCGGGACAGTTACAGATACGCAGTATTTT
16 TRBJ2-1 NA TRBD1 TRBV7-8 CASSHRDRNSYNEQFF TGTGCCAGCAGCCACCGGGACAGAAACTCCTACAATGAGCAGTTCTTC
13 TRBJ2-7 NA NA TRBV18 CASSPRGRYEQYF TGTGCCAGCTCACCACGCGGCAGGTACGAGCAGTACTTC
13 TRBJ1-1 NA NA TRBV9 CASSVGTATEAFF TGTGCCAGCAGCGTAGGGACTGCCACTGAAGCTTTCTTT
16 TRBJ2-1 NA NA TRBV5-1 CASSLAARSSYNEQFF TGCGCCAGCAGCTTGGCTGCGCGAAGCTCCTACAATGAGCAGTTCTTC
15 TRBJ2-7 NA TRBD1 TRBV15 CATSSHPGQSYEQYF TGTGCCACCAGCAGCCATCCGGGACAGTCCTACGAGCAGTACTTC
13 TRBJ2-7 NA NA TRBV29-1 CSVGTGLTYEQYF TGCAGCGTTGGGACAGGACTAACCTACGAGCAGTACTTC
15 TRBJ1-3 many NA TRBV10-3 CAISGPGAGGNTIYF TGTGCCATCAGTGGTCCAGGGGCAGGCGGAAACACCATATATTTT
16 TRBJ2-7 NA TRBD2 TRBV6-6 CASSTQSGTSFFEQYF TGTGCCAGCAGTACACAATCCGGGACTAGCTTCTTCGAGCAGTACTTC